The 10 T cell receptor beta chains given below trace back to one sample, sequenced in a study of T cell clonotyping in hematopoietic cell transplantation. Time point meaning: recipient sample about 28 days before transplant, after cytoreduction. Sequencing was performed with immunoSEQ multiplex PCR; in TCRdb, only in-frame clones are kept and a portion is missing. Among fewer than 100,000 clones listed, about 96% were seen once. Material: peripheral blood mononuclear cells, obtained before stem cell transplant. Receptor source: a woman aged 45-65 years with acute myeloid leukemia. Some clones in this sample may be carry-over from other donors' samples.

CDR3: CASSSEGQGSYEQYF. The CDR3, as DNA: TGTGCCAGCAGCTCTGAGGGACAGGGCTCCTACGAGCAGTACTTC. This chain uses TRBV28 with TRBJ2-7; the match to TRBD1 covers 9 bases. V was pared by 6 bases and J by 0 bases, with 6 bases of the junction left unmatched. Germline values: CDR1 MDHEN, CDR2 SYDVKM. The length of the CDR3 is 15 residues.

The V and J genes are TRBV6-5 and TRBJ2-2; D is ambiguous. Germline CDR1 is MNHEY and CDR2 is SVGAGI. V lost 6 bases and J lost 6, with 8 bases in between. The CDR3 loop spans 12 amino acids. CDR3 in amino acids: CASSYPAGELFF. In DNA, the CDR3 is TGTGCCAGCAGCTATCCAGCCGGGGAGCTGTTTTTT.

The chain recombines TRBV5-1 with TRBJ2-1, with D hard to call. The germline V gene encodes CDR1 SGHRS and CDR2 YFSETQ. Trimming took off 5 bases at V and 5 bases at J, with 11 bases between the two ends. The CDR3 spans 13 residues. The CDR3 protein is CASSLDRNNEQFF. The CDR3 DNA is TGCGCCAGCAGTCTAGACCGGAACAATGAGCAGTTCTTC.

The chain links TRBV4-2 to TRBJ1-5; D not resolved. Germline V gene sequence: CDR1 LGHNA, CDR2 YNFKEQ. With 3 bases removed from V and 6 bases from J, the gap between germline ends came to 18 bases. This CDR3 is built from 16 residues. The chain's CDR3 is CASSHDSRGTSQPQHF. The CDR3 DNA sequence: TGTGCCAGCAGCCATGATAGTCGGGGTACGAGTCAGCCCCAGCATTTT.

This chain joins TRBV27 and TRBJ2-1; TRBD2 is a possible D gene (5 bases). With 0 bases removed from V and 6 bases from J, the gap between germline ends came to 18 bases. CDR1 MNHEY and CDR2 SMNVEV come from the germline V gene (reference sequence). The CDR3 has 17 residues. CDR3 sequence reads: CASSLSFYRVARNEQFF. In DNA, the CDR3 is TGTGCCAGCAGTTTATCGTTCTACAGAGTAGCGCGCAATGAGCAGTTCTTC.

This rearrangement joins TRBV2 to TRBJ1-6; 7 nucleotides align to TRBD1. Germline CDR1 and CDR2: SNHLY and FYNNEI. CDR3 length: 15 residues. The J segment lost 9 bases and the V segment lost 8 bases, leaving 13 bases of the junction unmatched. Here the CDR3 reads CASLLSGQDISPLHF. The CDR3 DNA is TGTGCCAGCCTCTTGTCCGGACAGGATATTTCACCCCTCCACTTT.

The chain joins TRBV4-1 to TRBJ2-7; 7 bases fit TRBD1. CDR1 is MGHRA, CDR2 YSYEKL, per germline. Trimming cost V 0 bases and J 2 bases; bases outside gene matches: 7. The CDR3 is 16 amino acids. The CDR3 DNA sequence: TGCGCCAGCAGCCAAGACGGACAGGCCTCAACCTACGAGCAGTACTTC. It is translated as CASSQDGQASTYEQYF.

The chain uses TRBV10-1 and TRBJ1-4, with TRBD1 matching 8 bases. V lost 8 bases, J lost 6 bases, and 17 bases stayed unmatched. Per the germline V gene, CDR1 is WNHNN and CDR2 is SYGVQD (reference sequence). CDR3 length: 17 amino acids. In DNA form, the CDR3 reads TGCGCCAGCTCTCCGGGACAGGCCCCTCGTGCGGATGAAAAACTGTTTTTT. It codes for CASSPGQAPRADEKLFF.

The V gene is TRBV6-1, the J gene TRBJ2-5; D tentatively reads TRBD1 or TRBD2 (6 bases each). Trimming shortened V by 2 bases and J by 6 bases, and 13 bases separated the two germline ends. CDR3 length: 14 residues. The germline gives CDR1 MNHNS, CDR2 SASEGT. CDR3 loop: CASSEQRGAQTQYF. Here the CDR3 DNA reads TGTGCCAGCAGTGAACAAAGGGGGGCCCAGACCCAGTACTTC.

This sequence joins TRBV6-6 and TRBJ1-1; unclear D gene. Trimming removed 7 bases from V and 1 base from J, with 7 bases in between. Germline-derived CDR1 and CDR2 are MNHNY and SVGAGI (reference sequence). CDR3 size: 12 residues. CDR3 nucleotides: TGTGCCAGCACCCTAGGGAACACTGAAGCTTTCTTT. This gives the protein CASTLGNTEAFF.